The T cell receptor (beta chain) described here comes from a study of cytomegalovirus exposure and HLA in healthy donors. Findings and limits, study-wide: Reportedly, diagnosis of cytomegalovirus status by the classifier showed high specificity and sensitivity. Cytomegalovirus-associated TCR beta chains were listed, numbering roughly 150.

Note on this clone: What it recognizes is unknown.

Some clones are missing from TCRdb's copy, which holds only in-frame ones; the method was immunoSEQ multiplex PCR. The sample has a few hundred thousand clones; roughly 85% are singletons. Sample: PBMCs. This TCR was sampled from a woman aged 18-35 years in good health and CMV-seronegative.

The CDR3: CASSPQDSGNTIYF. In DNA, the CDR3 is TGTGCCAGTAGTCCACAGGACTCTGGAAACACCATATATTTT. The V and J genes are TRBV19 and TRBJ1-3; tentatively, D is TRBD1 (5 bases). Trimming pared 5 bases from V and 0 bases from J, leaving 8 bases between. This CDR3 region has 14 residues. Per the germline V gene, CDR1 is LNHDA and CDR2 is SQIVND (reference sequence).